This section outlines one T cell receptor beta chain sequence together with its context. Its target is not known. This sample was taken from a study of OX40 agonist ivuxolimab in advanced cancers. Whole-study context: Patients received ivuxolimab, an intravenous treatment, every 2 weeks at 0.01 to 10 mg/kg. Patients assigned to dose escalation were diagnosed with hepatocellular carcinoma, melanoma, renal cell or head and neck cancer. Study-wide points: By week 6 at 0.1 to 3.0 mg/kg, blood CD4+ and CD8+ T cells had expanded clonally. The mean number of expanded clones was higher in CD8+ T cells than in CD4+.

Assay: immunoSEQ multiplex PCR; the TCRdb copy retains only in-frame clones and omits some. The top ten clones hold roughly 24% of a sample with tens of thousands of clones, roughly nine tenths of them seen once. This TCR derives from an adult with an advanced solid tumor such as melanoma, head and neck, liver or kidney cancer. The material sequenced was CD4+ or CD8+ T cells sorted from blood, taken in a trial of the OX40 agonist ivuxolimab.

The CDR3: CASSPEQEEQFF. For the CDR3, the DNA is TGTGCCAGCTCCCCCGAGCAGGAGGAGCAGTTCTTC. The rearrangement uses TRBV18 and TRBJ2-1; no clear D gene. The CDR3 loop spans 12 amino acids. Trimming removed 6 bases at V and 10 bases at J, with 13 bases between. CDR1 and CDR2 from the germline V gene are KGHSH and LQKENI.